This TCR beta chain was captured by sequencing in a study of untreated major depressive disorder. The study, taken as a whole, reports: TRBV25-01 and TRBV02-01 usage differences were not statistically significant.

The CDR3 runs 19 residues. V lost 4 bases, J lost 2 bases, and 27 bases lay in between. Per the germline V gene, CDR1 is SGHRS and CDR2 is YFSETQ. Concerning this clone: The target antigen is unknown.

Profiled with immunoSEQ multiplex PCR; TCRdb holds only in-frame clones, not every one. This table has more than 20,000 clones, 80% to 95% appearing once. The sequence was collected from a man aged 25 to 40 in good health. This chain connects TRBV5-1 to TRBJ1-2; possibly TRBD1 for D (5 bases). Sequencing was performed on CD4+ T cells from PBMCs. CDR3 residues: CASSPMEAGIWGSNYGYTF. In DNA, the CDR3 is TGCGCCAGCAGCCCAATGGAGGCCGGTATTTGGGGGTCGAACTATGGCTACACCTTC.